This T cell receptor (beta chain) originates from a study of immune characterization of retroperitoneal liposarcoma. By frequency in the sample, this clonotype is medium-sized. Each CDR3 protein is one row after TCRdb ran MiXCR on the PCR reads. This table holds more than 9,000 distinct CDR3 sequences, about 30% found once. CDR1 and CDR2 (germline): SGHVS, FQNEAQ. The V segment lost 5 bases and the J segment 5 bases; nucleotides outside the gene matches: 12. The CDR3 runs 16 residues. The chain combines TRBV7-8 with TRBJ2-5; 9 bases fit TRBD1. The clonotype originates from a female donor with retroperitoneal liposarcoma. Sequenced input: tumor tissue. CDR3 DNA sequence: TGTGCCAGCAGCCCCTCTAGACAGGGGGGTGTGGAGACCCAGTACTTC. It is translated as CASSPSRQGGVETQYF. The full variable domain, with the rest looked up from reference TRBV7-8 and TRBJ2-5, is GAGVSQSPRYKVAKRGQDVALRCDPISGHVSLFWYQQALGQGPEFLTYFQNEAQLDKSGLPSDRFFAERPEGSVSTLKIQRTQQEDSAVYLCASSPSRQGGVETQYFGPGTRLLVL.